This T cell receptor (beta chain) comes out of a study of CD8+ T cells in alopecia areata. Whole-study context: Tofacitinib dosing lasted 6 to 18 months, which was then followed by 6 months off drug. Study findings and constraints: Lesional scalp, notably in alopecia totalis/universalis, had clonality above that of normal scalp. Scalp and blood retained many expanded lesional clones during tofacitinib.

The sample's treatment: oral pan-JAK inhibitor, 5-10 mg twice daily. Peripheral blood, together with lesional scalp punch biopsies, was collected from alopecia areata patients. The germline V and J ends were trimmed by 6 bases and 4 bases, with 10 bases remaining between them. There are 13 residues in the CDR3. Germline CDR1 reads MNHEY; CDR2 reads SVGAGI. Following extraction, RNA underwent reverse transcription to cDNA, which served as the sequencing template. The repertoire was sequenced with immunoSEQ multiplex PCR; TCRdb's copy has only in-frame clones and lacks some. Of 200,000 or so clones listed, roughly 44% were seen once; the top ten hold 2% to 3%. On this clone itself: Its antigen is unidentified.

This specimen consisted of CD4+ T cells sorted from blood, obtained at approximately week 37, from a patient treated with tofacitinib. This TCR was recovered from a human donor with alopecia areata. V gene TRBV6-5 combines with J gene TRBJ1-5; tentatively, D is TRBD1 (5 bases). The CDR3 sequence is CASSRTTNQPQHF. The CDR3 region has the DNA TGTGCCAGCAGCCGGACAACTAATCAGCCCCAGCATTTT.